This TCR beta chain stems from a study of blood T cell repertoires in COVID-19 (dated by TCRdb to about 2020). A note on the overall study: Samples covering the acute and convalescent phases of COVID-19 were provided by collaborators in the United States, Italy and Spain. The material from the prospective study consisted of cDNA or gDNA derived from T cells, B-cell-depleted T cells, or PBMCs. The dataset comprised deeply sampled blood TCRbeta repertoires from subjects exposed to, actively infected with, or recovered from COVID-19. The repertoires were released in a freely available public database meant as a resource for research on the immune response to SARS-CoV-2. Samples came from the ongoing ImmuneRACE study (first 160 participants) plus 1,254 subjects from 6 global collaborators. Nearly every sample came with metadata listing a de-identified subject ID, COVID-19 status, age in years and sex. Where available, HLA class I and class II types were taken from metadata supplied by the sample provider and were not determined by assay-based typing.

The immunoSEQ Assay, a bias-controlled multiplex PCR, was used to amplify TCRbeta CDR3 regions from genomic DNA. From the authors' description of their analysis: The number of nucleated cells in each sample was estimated by amplification of reference gene primers within the assay. Sequence reads were collapsed and filtered to measure the absolute abundance of every unique TCRbeta CDR3 rearrangement. For each sample, productive Simpson clonality was calculated as the square root of Simpson's diversity index across productive rearrangements. What TCRdb holds here is the immuneACCESS table cut down to in-frame rearrangements. Part of the clones is not present; checked against another copy, under half of the missing clones reflect an unresolved V gene, and the others are unexplained. V, J and clone size derive from that table, while D and trimming were established from the DNA sequence. In this sample the table shows more than 95,000 clones, more than 75% of which occur a single time. The ten largest clones represent about 16% of the sample.

Per the germline V gene (reference sequence), LNHDA is the CDR1 and SQIVND is the CDR2. After removal of 5 bases from V and 6 bases from J, the junction retains 20 bases not matched to a gene. The CDR3 starts with the cysteine, ends with the phenylalanine, and has 19 residues. CDR3 DNA is the only sequence kept; it has 57 bases, read in frame from the first base. Details on this clone: This clone's antigen is unknown. Per-base qualities were not stored, and no clone one base away is much larger.

Overall study results and their limits: The quantity of clinical and demographic metadata differed by source and by participant and was supplied without curation.

Whole blood was collected in K2EDTA tubes by collaborating institutions according to the institutions' own protocols. For TCRbeta analysis, collaborators shipped samples as frozen whole blood, isolated PBMCs, or DNA extracted from either of those sample types. The rearranged segments are TRBV19 and TRBJ2-1, with 9 middle bases fitting TRBD2. The sequence was collected from a man aged 50-59 years with acute or convalescent COVID-19. Input material: peripheral blood. The sequenced DNA is TGTGCCAGTAGTCGGGGACAGAGACTAGCGGATACCTCTCGCAATGAGCAGTTCTTC. The encoded protein is CASSRGQRLADTSRNEQFF.